This TCR beta chain came from a study of T cell responses to AZD1222 COVID-19 vaccine. Germline assignment: CDR1 GTSNPN and CDR2 SVGIG (reference sequence). Trimming removed 1 base at V and 4 bases at J, with 10 bases between. CDR3 length equals 13 residues. Repertoires were generated with immunoSEQ multiplex PCR, while TCRdb's copy carries only in-frame clones and drops some. The table lists about 130,000 clones, more than 90% of them singletons. With respect to this clone: Its specificity is not known.

Whole-study results and caveats: Regions 160-218 and 743-854 held dominance among vaccine-associated CD4 TCRs, which spanned spike. Donors skewed white British and female; clonal diversity was possibly underestimated.

The material sequenced was peripheral blood, taken 28 days after the second AZD1222 dose. The receptor was isolated from an adult who received the AZD1222 COVID-19 vaccine. V gene TRBV30 combines with J gene TRBJ1-1, with unresolved D. The CDR3 reads CAWSAGLSTEAFF. CDR3 coding DNA: TGTGCCTGGAGTGCAGGTTTGAGCACTGAAGCTTTCTTT.